The clone carrying this TCR beta chain has at least ten counts. The data derive from a study of T-cell reconstitution after alpha-beta-depleted transplantation in children. CDR3 length: 15 residues. Trimming cost V 4 bases and J 0 bases, with 12 bases left between them. CDR1 and CDR2 from the germline V gene are SGHRS and YFSETQ. Preparation of the TCRbeta library was carried out with unique molecular identifiers. Each CDR3 protein gets one entry after TCRdb re-called the PCR reads with MiXCR. In the table there are some 530,000 distinct CDR3 sequences, under 15% of which are singletons. This receptor was taken from a human donor who donated a stem cell graft to a child with combined immunodeficiency. Material: PBMCs from the stem cell graft donor, obtained from the stem cell graft. The chain employs TRBV5-1 and TRBJ2-3, with D perhaps TRBD1 or TRBD2 (5 bases each). CDR3 sequence (DNA): TGCGCCAGCAGCCGGGACGGATTTAGCACAGATACGCAGTATTTT. It codes for CASSRDGFSTDTQYF.